This T cell receptor beta chain was sequenced in a study of blood T cell repertoires in COVID-19. Study information: The samples span acute and convalescent COVID-19 from the United States, Italy and Spain.

The assay was immunoSEQ multiplex PCR, and TCRdb's table has in-frame clones only and misses some. The table has under 300,000 clones, roughly 80% seen once. The CDR3 length is 15 residues. Germline assignment: CDR1 SGHKS and CDR2 YYEKEE (reference sequence). Trimming took 4 bases from V and 0 from J, leaving 11 bases between them. This receptor was taken from a woman of 80 years or more with acute or convalescent COVID-19. The rearrangement joins TRBV5-5 to TRBJ2-1; D might be TRBD1 (6 bases). Sequencing was done on a sample of peripheral blood. The CDR3 nucleotides are TGTGCCAGCAGCGCCGAGACAGGCTCCTACAATGAGCAGTTCTTC. It specifies CASSAETGSYNEQFF.